This entry describes one T cell receptor beta chain. Per germline, CDR1 LNHDA and CDR2 SQIVND (reference sequence). This CDR3 is built from 18 residues. Losses at the gene ends were 5 bases for V and 5 bases for J; bases not matched to a gene: 18. Produced via immunoSEQ multiplex PCR; TCRdb's table is partial and in-frame only. The repertoire holds a few hundred thousand clones, around 89% seen once, with roughly 3.7% in the top ten. These data belong to a study of blood T cell repertoires in COVID-19. Study in general: From the United States, Italy and Spain came samples of acute and convalescent COVID-19.

The chain links TRBV19 to TRBJ2-5; TRBD2 aligns across 9 bases. The sequenced material came from peripheral blood. The sequence derives from a woman between 40 and 55 years old with acute or convalescent COVID-19. The CDR3: CASSPAGIGGGVSETQYF. In DNA, the CDR3 is TGTGCCAGTAGTCCCGCGGGAATCGGCGGGGGGGTCTCGGAGACCCAGTACTTC.